The rows below give T cell receptor beta chains drawn from one sample of a study of T-cell memory formation after mild COVID-19. TCRdb re-derived calls from the 5' RACE reads in MiXCR, one entry per CDR3 protein. Of a few hundred thousand distinct CDR3 sequences in the sample, 14% were seen once. Sequencing was done on a sample of PBMCs or a T cell subset sorted from them (not recorded which). These receptors came from a man aged 18 to 30 who had mild COVID-19 (a few samples of this study predate the infection). Cell type and time point are not known. The CDR3 runs from the conserved cysteine through the conserved F or W. A D gene is named only where the DNA matches it firmly. Clone size appears in some rows only: once, few, many, or a class for an expanded clone.

V gene: TRBV11-2; CDR3 length: 13; D gene: .; clone size: few; J gene: TRBJ2-7; CDR3 DNA: TGTGCCAGCAGACCGGGATTCTCCTACGAGCAGTACTTC; CDR3 protein: CASRPGFSYEQYF
V gene: TRBV10-3; CDR3 length: 14; D gene: .; clone size: many; J gene: TRBJ1-5; CDR3 DNA: TGTGCCATCAGTGAAAGGGATAGCAATCAGCCCCAGCATTTT; CDR3 protein: CAISERDSNQPQHF
V gene: TRBV6-5; CDR3 length: 13; D gene: .; clone size: few; J gene: TRBJ2-7; CDR3 DNA: TGTGCCAGCAGGCCAGGCGGGGCCTACGAGCAGTACTTC; CDR3 protein: CASRPGGAYEQYF
V gene: TRBV9; CDR3 length: 13; D gene: .; clone size: few; J gene: TRBJ1-5; CDR3 DNA: TGTGCCAGCAGCGTAGCGGACCATCAGCCCCAGCATTTT; CDR3 protein: CASSVADHQPQHF
V gene: TRBV11-2; CDR3 length: 13; D gene: .; clone size: few; J gene: TRBJ2-3; CDR3 DNA: TGTGCCAGCAGACCGCAGGGAGGAGATACGCAGTATTTT; CDR3 protein: CASRPQGGDTQYF
V gene: TRBV4-3; CDR3 length: 15; D gene: .; clone size: few; J gene: TRBJ1-4; CDR3 DNA: TGCGCCAGCAGCCCTCGAGGGTCGGTTAATGAAAAACTGTTTTTT; CDR3 protein: CASSPRGSVNEKLFF
V gene: TRBV10-3; CDR3 length: 13; D gene: .; clone size: .; J gene: TRBJ2-7; CDR3 DNA: TGTGCCATCAGTGGCGGGGCCGACTACGAGCAGTACTTC; CDR3 protein: CAISGGADYEQYF
V gene: TRBV7-6; CDR3 length: 13; D gene: .; clone size: many; J gene: TRBJ2-1; CDR3 DNA: TGTGCCAGCAGCCCGACTAGGGTAAATGAGCAGTTCTTC; CDR3 protein: CASSPTRVNEQFF
V gene: TRBV11-2; CDR3 length: 13; D gene: .; clone size: .; J gene: TRBJ2-5; CDR3 DNA: TGTGCCAGCAGCTTAGCGGGGTGGGAGACCCAGTACTTC; CDR3 protein: CASSLAGWETQYF
V gene: TRBV7-9; CDR3 length: 17; D gene: .; clone size: .; J gene: TRBJ2-2; CDR3 DNA: TGTGCCAGCAGCTTATTTTACACCAGAGCGAACACCGGGGAGCTGTTTTTT; CDR3 protein: CASSLFYTRANTGELFF
V gene: TRBV7-8; CDR3 length: 17; D gene: .; clone size: many; J gene: TRBJ1-5; CDR3 DNA: TGTGCCAGCAGCTTATCAAGTAATTCGGCAGGCAATCAGCCCCAGCATTTT; CDR3 protein: CASSLSSNSAGNQPQHF
V gene: TRBV18; CDR3 length: 16; D gene: .; clone size: .; J gene: TRBJ2-1; CDR3 DNA: TGTGCCAGCTCCCCACAAGGGCAGGGCATCTACAATGAGCAGTTCTTC; CDR3 protein: CASSPQGQGIYNEQFF
V gene: TRBV6-5; CDR3 length: 13; D gene: .; clone size: few; J gene: TRBJ1-2; CDR3 DNA: TGTGCCAGCAGTTACGGGCAGGCCTATGGCTACACCTTC; CDR3 protein: CASSYGQAYGYTF
V gene: TRBV7-2; CDR3 length: 15; D gene: TRBD2; clone size: .; J gene: TRBJ2-3; CDR3 DNA: TGTGCCAGCAGCCCCCAGCGGGGAAGCACAGATACGCAGTATTTT; CDR3 protein: CASSPQRGSTDTQYF
V gene: TRBV25-1; CDR3 length: 14; D gene: .; clone size: .; J gene: TRBJ2-5; CDR3 DNA: TGTGCCAGCAGTGGTCGGGCAGGTCAAGAGACCCAGTACTTC; CDR3 protein: CASSGRAGQETQYF
V gene: TRBV4-1; CDR3 length: 14; D gene: .; clone size: few; J gene: TRBJ1-5; CDR3 DNA: TGCGCCAGCAGCCACCTGACGGAGGGCCAGCCCCAGCATTTT; CDR3 protein: CASSHLTEGQPQHF
V gene: TRBV5-6; CDR3 length: 14; D gene: .; clone size: many; J gene: TRBJ1-1; CDR3 DNA: TGTGCCAGCAGCTTAAGTCCCGGGGACACTGAAGCTTTCTTT; CDR3 protein: CASSLSPGDTEAFF
V gene: TRBV5-1; CDR3 length: 16; D gene: TRBD2; clone size: .; J gene: TRBJ2-5; CDR3 DNA: TGCGCCAGCAGCTTGGGCCTAGCGGGGCCCCGATGGGGCCAGTACTTC; CDR3 protein: CASSLGLAGPRWGQYF
V gene: TRBV7-8; CDR3 length: 16; D gene: TRBD2; clone size: few; J gene: TRBJ2-1; CDR3 DNA: TGTGCCAGCAGCGAAACCGCTGCCGGGACTAGCGGAGAGCAGTTCTTC; CDR3 protein: CASSETAAGTSGEQFF
V gene: TRBV6-1; CDR3 length: 14; D gene: .; clone size: few; J gene: TRBJ2-3; CDR3 DNA: TGTGCCAGCACCTCTGGCCCGGGCACAGATACGCAGTATTTT; CDR3 protein: CASTSGPGTDTQYF
V gene: TRBV7-9; CDR3 length: 15; D gene: .; clone size: many; J gene: TRBJ2-5; CDR3 DNA: TGTGCCAGCAGCTTAGTTGATTCGGGGGAAGAGACCCAGTACTTC; CDR3 protein: CASSLVDSGEETQYF
V gene: TRBV12-3/TRBV12-4; CDR3 length: 14; D gene: .; clone size: few; J gene: TRBJ1-2; CDR3 DNA: TGTGCCAGCAGTTTAATCTCGGGAAGCTATGGCTACACCTTC; CDR3 protein: CASSLISGSYGYTF
V gene: TRBV6-1; CDR3 length: 16; D gene: TRBD1; clone size: few; J gene: TRBJ1-1; CDR3 DNA: TGTGCCAGCAGGAGGGGGAACAGGGGTTCTAACACTGAAGCTTTCTTT; CDR3 protein: CASRRGNRGSNTEAFF
V gene: TRBV5-4; CDR3 length: 16; D gene: TRBD2; clone size: few; J gene: TRBJ2-1; CDR3 DNA: TGTGCCAGCAGCACCCCGACTAGCGGGGAAGACAATGAGCAGTTCTTC; CDR3 protein: CASSTPTSGEDNEQFF
V gene: TRBV7-9; CDR3 length: 14; D gene: TRBD1; clone size: many; J gene: TRBJ1-5; CDR3 DNA: TGTGCCAGCAGCTTGGGGACAGGGTACCAGCCCCAGCATTTT; CDR3 protein: CASSLGTGYQPQHF
V gene: TRBV27; CDR3 length: 14; D gene: TRBD1; clone size: .; J gene: TRBJ2-1; CDR3 DNA: TGTGCCAGCCAGCCAGGATCAGGACAGGAGGTGCAGTTCTTC; CDR3 protein: CASQPGSGQEVQFF
V gene: TRBV2; CDR3 length: 13; D gene: .; clone size: .; J gene: TRBJ1-5; CDR3 DNA: TGTGCCAGCAGTGACGAGAGCAATCAGCCCCAGCATTTT; CDR3 protein: CASSDESNQPQHF
V gene: TRBV6-1; CDR3 length: 18; D gene: TRBD1; clone size: few; J gene: TRBJ1-5; CDR3 DNA: TGTGCCAGCAGTGAGAAACCCGGGACAGGGGGAGGCAATCAGCCCCAGCATTTT; CDR3 protein: CASSEKPGTGGGNQPQHF
V gene: TRBV7-9; CDR3 length: 13; D gene: TRBD2; clone size: many; J gene: TRBJ2-1; CDR3 DNA: TGTGCCAGCAGCCCCGGGAGGTACAATGAGCAGTTCTTC; CDR3 protein: CASSPGRYNEQFF
V gene: TRBV5-4; CDR3 length: 15; D gene: TRBD2; clone size: few; J gene: TRBJ2-5; CDR3 DNA: TGTGCCAGCAGCTTGGCACTAGCGGACCAAGAGACCCAGTACTTC; CDR3 protein: CASSLALADQETQYF
V gene: TRBV20-1; CDR3 length: 16; D gene: TRBD2; clone size: .; J gene: TRBJ2-1; CDR3 DNA: TGCAGTGCTAGAGCCCCTAGCGGGTTGACCTACAATGAGCAGTTCTTC; CDR3 protein: CSARAPSGLTYNEQFF
V gene: TRBV7-9; CDR3 length: 12; D gene: .; clone size: .; J gene: TRBJ2-1; CDR3 DNA: TGTACCAGCAGCTCCGGTAACGATGAGCAGTTCTTC; CDR3 protein: CTSSSGNDEQFF
V gene: TRBV18; CDR3 length: 15; D gene: TRBD1; clone size: few; J gene: TRBJ1-5; CDR3 DNA: TGTGCCAGCTCACCAGGGGGACAGGGGGCCTTACCCCAGCATTTT; CDR3 protein: CASSPGGQGALPQHF
V gene: TRBV5-1; CDR3 length: 15; D gene: .; clone size: few; J gene: TRBJ1-6; CDR3 DNA: TGCGCCAGCAGCCAGGGGAACACCCCTAATTCACCCCTCCACTTT; CDR3 protein: CASSQGNTPNSPLHF
V gene: TRBV20-1; CDR3 length: 13; D gene: .; clone size: .; J gene: TRBJ1-4; CDR3 DNA: TGCAGTGCTAGAGACAGTATTAATGAAAAACTGTTTTTT; CDR3 protein: CSARDSINEKLFF
V gene: TRBV11-3; CDR3 length: 15; D gene: .; clone size: .; J gene: TRBJ1-1; CDR3 DNA: TGTGCCAGCAGCTTAGGGGGGGGCAGCGGCACTGAAGCTTTCTTT; CDR3 protein: CASSLGGGSGTEAFF
V gene: TRBV10-3; CDR3 length: 15; D gene: TRBD2; clone size: .; J gene: TRBJ2-3; CDR3 DNA: TGTGCCATCAGTGAAAATAGCGGGGGATCAGATACGCAGTATTTT; CDR3 protein: CAISENSGGSDTQYF
V gene: TRBV3-1; CDR3 length: 14; D gene: TRBD1; clone size: .; J gene: TRBJ1-5; CDR3 DNA: TGTGCCAGCAGCCAAGGGGACAGGGGGCAGCCCCAGCATTTT; CDR3 protein: CASSQGDRGQPQHF
V gene: TRBV2; CDR3 length: 16; D gene: .; clone size: once; J gene: TRBJ1-1; CDR3 DNA: TGTGCCAGCAGTACGAGGGGTGGCAGGGCGTACACTGAAGCTTTCTTT; CDR3 protein: CASSTRGGRAYTEAFF
V gene: TRBV20-1; CDR3 length: 15; D gene: .; clone size: .; J gene: TRBJ2-1; CDR3 DNA: TGCAGTGCTAGAGCACCGGCAGGCCTGAGGGATGAGCAGTTCTTC; CDR3 protein: CSARAPAGLRDEQFF
V gene: TRBV7-9; CDR3 length: 12; D gene: .; clone size: few; J gene: TRBJ1-2; CDR3 DNA: TGTGCCAGCAGTCGTACCAGAGATGGCTACACCTTC; CDR3 protein: CASSRTRDGYTF
V gene: TRBV20-1; CDR3 length: 15; D gene: .; clone size: few; J gene: TRBJ1-1; CDR3 DNA: TGCAGTGCTAGAGATGTTCCCGGACAGCCCACTGAAGCTTTCTTT; CDR3 protein: CSARDVPGQPTEAFF
V gene: TRBV7-2; CDR3 length: 15; D gene: TRBD1; clone size: few; J gene: TRBJ1-2; CDR3 DNA: TGTGCCAGCAGCCTGGTGGGACAGGGGGCAGGTGGCTACACCTTC; CDR3 protein: CASSLVGQGAGGYTF
V gene: TRBV7-2; CDR3 length: 15; D gene: .; clone size: .; J gene: TRBJ1-4; CDR3 DNA: TGTGCCAGCAGCTACCCGGACAGATATAATGAAAAACTGTTTTTT; CDR3 protein: CASSYPDRYNEKLFF
V gene: TRBV6-4; CDR3 length: 13; D gene: .; clone size: .; J gene: TRBJ2-7; CDR3 DNA: TGTGCCAGCAGTGAATCCCCGTCCTACGAGCAGTACTTC; CDR3 protein: CASSESPSYEQYF
V gene: TRBV4-1; CDR3 length: 15; D gene: .; clone size: .; J gene: TRBJ1-5; CDR3 DNA: TGCGCCAGCAGCCAGGTCGAAAACAGTAATCAGCCCCAGCATTTT; CDR3 protein: CASSQVENSNQPQHF
V gene: TRBV12-3/TRBV12-4; CDR3 length: 15; D gene: TRBD2; clone size: .; J gene: TRBJ2-3; CDR3 DNA: TGTGCCAGCAGGGGACTAGCGGGGGGGCTAGATACGCAGTATTTT; CDR3 protein: CASRGLAGGLDTQYF
V gene: TRBV7-3; CDR3 length: 14; D gene: .; clone size: few; J gene: TRBJ2-3; CDR3 DNA: TGTGCCAGCAGCTTACGGGGGACCGTAGATACGCAGTATTTT; CDR3 protein: CASSLRGTVDTQYF
V gene: TRBV12-3/TRBV12-4; CDR3 length: 13; D gene: .; clone size: many; J gene: TRBJ1-3; CDR3 DNA: TGTGCCAGCGGTCCTAACGGTGGAAACACCATATATTTT; CDR3 protein: CASGPNGGNTIYF
V gene: TRBV7-2; CDR3 length: 13; D gene: .; clone size: .; J gene: TRBJ2-1; CDR3 DNA: TGTGCCAGCAGCTTAGCTTTCGGGACAGAGCAGTTCTTC; CDR3 protein: CASSLAFGTEQFF
V gene: TRBV20-1; CDR3 length: 12; D gene: .; clone size: few; J gene: TRBJ2-5; CDR3 DNA: TGCAGTGCTAGCGACAGTCAAGAGACCCAGTACTTC; CDR3 protein: CSASDSQETQYF
V gene: TRBV5-1; CDR3 length: 15; D gene: TRBD2; clone size: .; J gene: TRBJ2-7; CDR3 DNA: TGCGCCAGCAGCTCCTGGACTAGCGGGGGCAGCGAGCAGTACTTC; CDR3 protein: CASSSWTSGGSEQYF
V gene: TRBV5-5; CDR3 length: 14; D gene: .; clone size: .; J gene: TRBJ1-5; CDR3 DNA: TGTGCCAGCAGCATGGACCTTAGCAATCAGCCCCAGCATTTT; CDR3 protein: CASSMDLSNQPQHF
V gene: TRBV5-1; CDR3 length: 13; D gene: .; clone size: many; J gene: TRBJ2-7; CDR3 DNA: TGCGCCAGCAGCTTGGCATCCTCCTACGAGCAGTACTTC; CDR3 protein: CASSLASSYEQYF
V gene: TRBV7-2; CDR3 length: 14; D gene: .; clone size: few; J gene: TRBJ1-4; CDR3 DNA: TGTGCCAGCAGCTTAGGGGGATTAGGAGAAAAACTGTTTTTT; CDR3 protein: CASSLGGLGEKLFF
V gene: TRBV7-6; CDR3 length: 18; D gene: TRBD1; clone size: few; J gene: TRBJ1-2; CDR3 DNA: TGTGCCAGCAGCTCATTAGAGGGGGATTCCGGACAGGGTGATGGCTACACCTTC; CDR3 protein: CASSSLEGDSGQGDGYTF
V gene: TRBV18; CDR3 length: 15; D gene: .; clone size: .; J gene: TRBJ1-5; CDR3 DNA: TGTGCCAGCTCAGCGGGGGACGTCGGGGATCAGCCCCAGCATTTT; CDR3 protein: CASSAGDVGDQPQHF
V gene: TRBV7-3; CDR3 length: 18; D gene: TRBD1; clone size: .; J gene: TRBJ2-6; CDR3 DNA: TGTGCCAGCAGCCCGACAGGGGTTGGGACCTCTGGGGCCAACGTCCTGACTTTC; CDR3 protein: CASSPTGVGTSGANVLTF
V gene: TRBV4-3; CDR3 length: 18; D gene: TRBD2; clone size: few; J gene: TRBJ2-2; CDR3 DNA: TGCGCCAGCAGCCAAGATCTCGGACTAGCGTTGTACACCGGGGAGCTGTTTTTT; CDR3 protein: CASSQDLGLALYTGELFF
V gene: TRBV7-9; CDR3 length: 15; D gene: TRBD2; clone size: .; J gene: TRBJ2-3; CDR3 DNA: TGTGCCAGCAGCTTAAGCGGGGGCGCGACAGATACGCAGTATTTT; CDR3 protein: CASSLSGGATDTQYF